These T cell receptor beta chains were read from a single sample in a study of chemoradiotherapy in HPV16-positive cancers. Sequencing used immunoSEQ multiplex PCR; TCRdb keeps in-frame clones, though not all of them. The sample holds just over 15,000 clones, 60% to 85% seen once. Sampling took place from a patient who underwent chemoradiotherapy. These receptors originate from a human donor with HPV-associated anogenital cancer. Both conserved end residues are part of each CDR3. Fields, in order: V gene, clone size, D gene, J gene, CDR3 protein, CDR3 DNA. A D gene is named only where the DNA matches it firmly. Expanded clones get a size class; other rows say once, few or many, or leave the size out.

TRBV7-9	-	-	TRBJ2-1	CASSPSYNEQFF	TGTGCCAGCAGCCCCTCCTACAATGAGCAGTTCTTC
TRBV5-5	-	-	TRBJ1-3	CASGNGISDSGNTIYF	TGTGCCAGCGGTAATGGAATAAGCGATTCTGGAAACACCATATATTTT
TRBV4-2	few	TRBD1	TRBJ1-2	CASSPGTGGDGYTF	TGTGCCAGCAGCCCCGGGACAGGGGGCGATGGCTACACCTTC
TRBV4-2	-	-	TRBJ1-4	CASSEQGSNEKLFF	TGTGCCAGCAGCGAACAGGGATCTAATGAAAAACTGTTTTTT
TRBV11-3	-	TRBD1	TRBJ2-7	CASSHRGEFYEQYF	TGTGCCAGCAGCCACAGGGGAGAGTTCTACGAGCAGTACTTC
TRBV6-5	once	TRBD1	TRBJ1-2	CASSYEGAAGYTF	TGTGCCAGCAGTTACGAGGGGGCGGCTGGCTACACCTTC
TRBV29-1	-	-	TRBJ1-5	CSVAGNGQPQHF	TGCAGCGTTGCGGGAAATGGTCAGCCCCAGCATTTT
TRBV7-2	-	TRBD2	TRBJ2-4	CASSSREGSKNIQYF	TGTGCCAGCAGCTCCAGGGAGGGTAGCAAAAACATTCAGTACTTC
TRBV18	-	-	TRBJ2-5	CASSPGRQETQYF	TGTGCCAGCTCACCGGGTCGTCAAGAGACCCAGTACTTC
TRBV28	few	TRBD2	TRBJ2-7	CASSLGVGGRESYEQYF	TGTGCCAGCAGTTTGGGAGTGGGGGGGAGGGAGAGCTACGAGCAGTACTTC
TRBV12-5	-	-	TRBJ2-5	CASGLGHGKQETQYF	TGTGCTAGTGGTTTGGGGCACGGCAAACAAGAGACCCAGTACTTC
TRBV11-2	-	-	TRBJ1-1	CASSSDWNTEAFF	TGTGCCAGCAGCTCGGACTGGAACACTGAAGCTTTCTTT
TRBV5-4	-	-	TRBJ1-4	CASSPGGPLNEKLFF	TGTGCCAGCAGCCCCGGCGGGCCTCTTAATGAAAAACTGTTTTTT
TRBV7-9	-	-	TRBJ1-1	CASSFTTSEAFF	TGTGCCAGCAGCTTCACGACTTCTGAAGCTTTCTTT
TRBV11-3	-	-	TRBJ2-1	CASSPRPGPYNEQFF	TGTGCCAGCAGCCCGAGGCCAGGACCCTACAATGAGCAGTTCTTC
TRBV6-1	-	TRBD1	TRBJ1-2	CASLQGGVYGYTF	TGTGCCAGCTTGCAGGGGGGGGTCTATGGCTACACCTTC
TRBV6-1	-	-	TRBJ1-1	CASSEDGRNTEAFF	TGTGCCAGCAGTGAAGACGGAAGAAACACTGAAGCTTTCTTT
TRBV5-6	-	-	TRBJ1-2	CASSEDGRGPGGYTF	TGTGCCAGCAGTGAAGATGGGCGGGGTCCGGGTGGCTACACCTTC
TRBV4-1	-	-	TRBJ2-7	CASSQGEAGGYEQYF	TGCGCCAGCAGCCAAGGGGAGGCAGGCGGTTACGAGCAGTACTTC
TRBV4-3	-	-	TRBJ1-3	CASSQAGLTGNTIYF	TGCGCCAGCAGCCAAGCTGGGTTGACTGGAAACACCATATATTTT
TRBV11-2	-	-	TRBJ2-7	CASSLSPKAFEQYF	TGTGCCAGCAGCTTGTCCCCGAAGGCTTTCGAGCAGTACTTC
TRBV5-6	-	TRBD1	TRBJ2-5	CASSLGVKQGVGETQYF	TGTGCCAGCAGCTTGGGGGTAAAACAGGGGGTTGGTGAGACCCAGTACTTC
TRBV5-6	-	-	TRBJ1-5	CASSLGWQANQPQHF	TGTGCCAGCAGCTTGGGCTGGCAGGCTAATCAGCCCCAGCATTTT
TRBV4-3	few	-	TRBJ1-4	CASSQGGVAGKGEKLFF	TGCGCCAGCAGCCAAGGAGGTGTGGCAGGAAAAGGAGAAAAACTGTTTTTT
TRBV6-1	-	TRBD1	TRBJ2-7	CASTLDRVHEQYF	TGTGCCAGCACCCTGGACAGGGTCCACGAGCAGTACTTC
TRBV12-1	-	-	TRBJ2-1	CASKRLARYNEQFF	TGTGCCAGCAAACGACTAGCGCGTTACAATGAGCAGTTCTTC
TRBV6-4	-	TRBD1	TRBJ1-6	CASSDSGQGASPLHF	TGTGCCAGCAGTGACTCGGGACAGGGGGCTTCACCCCTCCACTTT
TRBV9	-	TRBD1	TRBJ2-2	CASSVRGPAPTGELFF	TGTGCCAGCAGCGTAAGGGGGCCTGCTCCCACCGGGGAGCTGTTTTTT
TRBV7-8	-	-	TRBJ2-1	CASSTNKHRDNEQFF	TGTGCCAGCAGCACGAATAAACACCGGGACAATGAGCAGTTCTTC
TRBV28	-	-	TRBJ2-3	CASSFEGLTSTDTQYF	TGTGCCAGCAGTTTTGAAGGACTGACTAGCACAGATACGCAGTATTTT
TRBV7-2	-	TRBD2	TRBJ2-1	CASSSTGLGTNEQFF	TGTGCCAGCAGCTCCACGGGACTAGGTACCAATGAGCAGTTCTTC
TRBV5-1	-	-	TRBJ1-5	CASSLDSFSNQPQHF	TGCGCCAGCAGCTTGGACAGCTTTAGCAATCAGCCCCAGCATTTT
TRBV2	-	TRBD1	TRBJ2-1	CASSLGQGNYNEQFF	TGTGCCAGCAGTCTCGGACAGGGTAACTACAATGAGCAGTTCTTC
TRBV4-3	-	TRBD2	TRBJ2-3	CASSRTSYTDTQYF	TGCGCCAGCAGCAGGACTAGCTACACAGATACGCAGTATTTT
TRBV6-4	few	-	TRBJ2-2	CASSDRDTGELFF	TGTGCCAGCAGTGATAGGGACACCGGGGAGCTGTTTTTT
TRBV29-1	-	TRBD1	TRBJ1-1	CSVNRGNTEAFF	TGCAGCGTTAACAGGGGGAACACTGAAGCTTTCTTT
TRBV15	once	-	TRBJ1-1	CATSRDRGAGSEAFF	TGTGCCACCAGCAGAGATCGGGGCGCGGGCTCTGAAGCTTTCTTT
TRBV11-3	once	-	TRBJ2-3	CASRTTGNTQYF	TGTGCCAGCAGAACCACAGGGAATACGCAGTATTTT
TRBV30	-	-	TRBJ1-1	CAWGHPRATEAFF	TGTGCCTGGGGGCACCCTAGGGCCACTGAAGCTTTCTTT
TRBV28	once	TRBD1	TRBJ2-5	CASSGQGPIETQYF	TGTGCCAGCAGCGGACAGGGCCCTATAGAGACCCAGTACTTC
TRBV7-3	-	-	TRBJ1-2	CASSLNREQLGYTF	TGTGCCAGCAGCTTAAACAGGGAACAACTCGGCTACACCTTC
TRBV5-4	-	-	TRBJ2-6	CASTGDSGANVLTF	TGTGCCAGCACAGGGGACTCTGGGGCCAACGTCCTGACTTTC
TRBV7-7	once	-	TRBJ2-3	CASSLSRASDTQYF	TGTGCTAGCAGCTTAAGCAGGGCCTCAGATACGCAGTATTTT